Below, 10 T cell receptor beta chains from the same sample are listed, as sequenced in a study of long-term antiretroviral therapy in people with HIV. The run of the v3.0 immunoSEQ assay was at survey level. This table comes from immunoSEQ multiplex PCR, and its TCRdb copy is limited to in-frame clones, with some not included. The sample holds thousands of clones, about four fifths seen once. The sequenced sample was unsorted PBMCs, obtained 0.1 years after starting antiretroviral therapy. Source of these receptors: a man in his forties with HIV.

V usage is TRBV7-6 and J usage is TRBJ2-7, with TRBD1 matching 9 bases. Trimming at V came to 5 bases and at J to 2 bases, leaving 1 base not matched to a gene. This CDR3 is built from 13 residues. Germline assignment: CDR1 SGHVS and CDR2 FNYEAQ. In DNA, the CDR3 is TGTGCCAGCAGCCGGGACAGGGCCTACGAGCAGTACTTC. It yields the protein CASSRDRAYEQYF.

The chain links TRBV19 to TRBJ1-6; 10 bases line up with TRBD1. V shed 4 bases and J 10 bases; nucleotides not matched to a gene: 7. Germline V lookup: CDR1 LNHDA, CDR2 SQIVND (reference sequence). The CDR3 length is 15 residues. The DNA of the CDR3 is TGTGCCAGTAGTACGACAGGGGGCGCGGAATCACCCCTCCACTTT. Protein: CASSTTGGAESPLHF.

The rearrangement joins TRBV7-9 to TRBJ1-2; D is unclear. The CDR3 runs 16 residues. Trimming removed 1 base from V and 1 base from J, with 13 bases in between. CDR1 SEHNR and CDR2 FQNEAQ come from the germline V gene (reference sequence). The CDR3, as DNA: TGTGCCAGCAGCTTAGAAAGGGAAATTTTTAACTATGGCTACACCTTC. This sequence encodes CASSLEREIFNYGYTF.

The rearrangement links TRBV30 to TRBJ1-1; tentatively, D is TRBD1 (5 bases). Germline V gives CDR1 GTSNPN, CDR2 SVGIG (reference sequence). The CDR3 has 16 amino acids. Trimming left V 3 bases short and J 1 base short, with 18 bases between. The DNA for the CDR3 is TGTGCCTGGAGCTCGGTGGGGCCCACAGGGAACACTGAAGCTTTCTTT. It translates to CAWSSVGPTGNTEAFF. The whole variable domain, remainder taken from reference TRBV30 and TRBJ1-1, is SQTIHQWPATLVQPVGSPLSLECTVEGTSNPNLYWYRQAAGRGLQLLFYSVGIGQISSEVPQNLSASRPQDRQFILSSKKLLLSDSGFYLCAWSSVGPTGNTEAFFGQGTRLTVV.

CDR3 residues: CASSRSGTGRGEKLFF. Written as DNA, the CDR3 is TGCGCCAGCAGCCGCTCCGGGACAGGGAGGGGGGAAAAACTGTTTTTT. V gene TRBV4-3 combines with J gene TRBJ1-4; TRBD1 agrees at 9 bases. The CDR3 runs 16 residues. The germline CDR1 and CDR2 sequences are LGHNA and YSLEER. V lost 4 bases, J lost 8 bases, and 11 bases stayed unmatched.

The rearrangement joins TRBV5-5 to TRBJ1-2, with D hard to call. Per the germline V gene, CDR1 is SGHKS and CDR2 is YYEKEE (reference sequence). The CDR3 consists of 13 residues. The V gene lost 0 bases and the J gene lost 5 bases, with 8 bases spanning the gap. This CDR3 reads CASSLVGLYGYTF. In DNA, the CDR3 is TGTGCCAGCAGCTTGGTGGGATTGTATGGCTACACCTTC.

The chain has TRBV4-3 and TRBJ2-3, with a tentative D call TRBD1 (5 bases). CDR3 size: 14 residues. Trimming removed 5 bases at V and 0 bases at J, with 9 bases between. Germline loops: CDR1 LGHNA, CDR2 YSLEER. CDR3 in DNA: TGCGCCAGCAGCGTCAGGGTGAGCACAGATACGCAGTATTTT. Protein: CASSVRVSTDTQYF.

The table lists this clone with a few counts. J is TRBJ1-2 and V is TRBV30, with a tentative D call TRBD1 (5 bases). CDR1 and CDR2 (germline): GTSNPN, SVGIG (reference sequence). CDR3 length: 14 amino acids. Trimming cost V 2 bases and J 0 bases, with 10 bases left between them. This CDR3 reads CAWSSGQSNYGYTF. As DNA, the CDR3 is TGTGCCTGGAGTTCGGGGCAGTCTAACTATGGCTACACCTTC.

The chain links TRBV9 to TRBJ2-1; TRBD1 agrees at 10 bases. There are 16 residues in the CDR3. Germline values: CDR1 SGDLS, CDR2 YYNGEE. V shed 2 bases, J shed 7 bases, and the junction held 9 bases outside the gene matches. CDR3 coding DNA: TGTGCCAGCAGCGTGGGTGACAGGGGGCGCTTGAATGAGCAGTTCTTC. Translated, it gives CASSVGDRGRLNEQFF. The whole variable domain, filled in from reference TRBV9 and TRBJ2-1, reads DSGVTQTPKHLITATGQRVTLRCSPRSGDLSVYWYQQSLDQGLQFLIQYYNGEERAKGNILERFSAQQFPDLHSELNLSSLELGDSALYFCASSVGDRGRLNEQFFGPGTRLTVL.

The chain employs TRBV28 and TRBJ2-3; unclear D gene. Trimming removed 5 bases from V and 8 bases from J, with 14 bases in between. From germline, CDR1 is MDHEN and CDR2 SYDVKM. The CDR3 is 13 residues long. CDR3 sequence (DNA): TGTGCCAGCAGTCTAGGACCTCCTGGTACGCAGTATTTT. It specifies CASSLGPPGTQYF. Looking up the rest from reference TRBV28 and TRBJ2-3 gives the full variable domain: DVKVTQSSRYLVKRTGEKVFLECVQDMDHENMFWYRQDPGLGLRLIYFSYDVKMKEKGDIPEGYSVSREKKERFSLILESASTNQTSMYLCASSLGPPGTQYFGPGTRLTVL.